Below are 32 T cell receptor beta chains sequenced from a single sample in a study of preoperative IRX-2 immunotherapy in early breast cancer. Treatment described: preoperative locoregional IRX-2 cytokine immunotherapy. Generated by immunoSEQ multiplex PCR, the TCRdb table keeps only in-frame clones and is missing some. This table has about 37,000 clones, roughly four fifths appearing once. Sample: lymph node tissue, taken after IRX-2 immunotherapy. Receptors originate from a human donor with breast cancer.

The CDR3 region has the DNA TGTGCCAGTAGTATTTCAGAGGGGATCGTGTATGGCTACACCTTC. It is translated as CASSISEGIVYGYTF. This chain connects TRBV19 to TRBJ1-2; D might be TRBD1 (5 bases). CDR3 length equals 15 residues. CDR1 is LNHDA and CDR2 is SQIVND in the germline V gene (reference sequence). V dropped 3 bases and J dropped 5 bases, with 16 bases sitting between them.

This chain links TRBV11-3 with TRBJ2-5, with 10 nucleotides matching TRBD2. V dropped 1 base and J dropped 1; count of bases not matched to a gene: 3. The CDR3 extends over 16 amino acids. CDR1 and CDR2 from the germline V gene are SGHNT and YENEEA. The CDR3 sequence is CASSLGRLAGQETQYF. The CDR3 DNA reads TGTGCCAGCAGCTTAGGTCGACTAGCGGGCCAAGAGACCCAGTACTTC.

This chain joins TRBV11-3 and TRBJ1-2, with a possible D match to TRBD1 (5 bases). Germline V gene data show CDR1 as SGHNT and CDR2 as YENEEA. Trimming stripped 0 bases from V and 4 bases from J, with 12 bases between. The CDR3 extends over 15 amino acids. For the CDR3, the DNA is TGTGCCAGCAGCTTAGAAACGGGACGGGCCTATGGCTACACCTTC. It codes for CASSLETGRAYGYTF. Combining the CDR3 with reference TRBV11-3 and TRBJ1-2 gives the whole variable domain EAGVVQSPRYKIIEKKQPVAFWCNPISGHNTLYWYLQNLGQGPELLIRYENEEAVDDSQLPKDRFSAERLKGVDSTLKIQPAELGDSAVYLCASSLETGRAYGYTFGSGTRLTVV.

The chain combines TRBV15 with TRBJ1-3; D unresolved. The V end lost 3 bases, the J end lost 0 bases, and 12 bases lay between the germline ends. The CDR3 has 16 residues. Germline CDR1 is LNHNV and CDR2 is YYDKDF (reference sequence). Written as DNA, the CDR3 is TGTGCCACCAGCAGGGACGGAGCGAGCTCTGGAAACACCATATATTTT. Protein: CATSRDGASSGNTIYF.

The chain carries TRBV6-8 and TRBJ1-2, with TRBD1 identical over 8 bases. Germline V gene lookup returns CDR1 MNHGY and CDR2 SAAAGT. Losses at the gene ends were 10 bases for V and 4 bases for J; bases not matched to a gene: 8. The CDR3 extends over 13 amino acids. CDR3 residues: CATMRTGRYGYTF. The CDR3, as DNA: TGTGCCACTATGAGGACAGGGCGCTATGGCTACACCTTC.

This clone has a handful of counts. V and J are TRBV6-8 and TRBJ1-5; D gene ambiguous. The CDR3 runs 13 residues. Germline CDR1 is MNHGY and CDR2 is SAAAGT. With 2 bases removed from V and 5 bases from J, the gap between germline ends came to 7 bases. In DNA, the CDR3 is TGTGCCAGCAGTTACGACCACTATCAGCCCCAGCATTTT. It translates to CASSYDHYQPQHF.

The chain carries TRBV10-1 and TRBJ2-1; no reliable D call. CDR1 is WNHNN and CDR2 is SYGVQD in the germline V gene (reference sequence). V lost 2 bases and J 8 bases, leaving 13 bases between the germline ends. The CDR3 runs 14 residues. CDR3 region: CASSEASLMDEQFF. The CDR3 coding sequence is TGCGCCAGCAGTGAGGCCTCCCTCATGGATGAGCAGTTCTTC.

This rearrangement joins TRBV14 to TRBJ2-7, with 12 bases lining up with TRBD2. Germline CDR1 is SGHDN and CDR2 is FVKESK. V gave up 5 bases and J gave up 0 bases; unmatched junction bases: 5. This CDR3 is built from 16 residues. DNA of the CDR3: TGTGCCAGCAGCGAGGGACTAGCGGGTAGCTCCTACGAGCAGTACTTC. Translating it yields CASSEGLAGSSYEQYF.

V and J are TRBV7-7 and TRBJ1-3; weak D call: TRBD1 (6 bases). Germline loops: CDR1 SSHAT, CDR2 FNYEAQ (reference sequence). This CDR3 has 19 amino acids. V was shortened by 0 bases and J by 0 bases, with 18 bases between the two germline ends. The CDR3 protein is CASSLAPGVLSDSGNTIYF. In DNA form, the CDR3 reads TGTGCCAGCAGCTTAGCTCCAGGGGTCCTATCCGACTCTGGAAACACCATATATTTT.

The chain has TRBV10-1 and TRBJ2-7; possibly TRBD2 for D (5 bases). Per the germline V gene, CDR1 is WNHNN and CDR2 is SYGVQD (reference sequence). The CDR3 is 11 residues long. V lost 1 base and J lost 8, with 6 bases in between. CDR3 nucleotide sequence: TGCGCCAGCAGTGAGTACGGGAAGCAGTACTTC. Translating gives CASSEYGKQYF.

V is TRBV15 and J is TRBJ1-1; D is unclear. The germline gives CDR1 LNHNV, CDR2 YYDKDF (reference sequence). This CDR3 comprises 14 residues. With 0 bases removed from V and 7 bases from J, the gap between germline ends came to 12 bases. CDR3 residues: CATSRDNRRNEAFF. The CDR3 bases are TGTGCCACCAGCAGAGATAACAGACGGAATGAAGCTTTCTTT.

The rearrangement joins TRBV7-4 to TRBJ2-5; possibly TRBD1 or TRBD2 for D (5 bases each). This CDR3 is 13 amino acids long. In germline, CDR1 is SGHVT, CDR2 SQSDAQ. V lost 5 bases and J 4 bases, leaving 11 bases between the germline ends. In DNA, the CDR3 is TGTGCCAGCAGCCCCCAGAGGGGAGAGACCCAGTACTTC. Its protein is CASSPQRGETQYF.

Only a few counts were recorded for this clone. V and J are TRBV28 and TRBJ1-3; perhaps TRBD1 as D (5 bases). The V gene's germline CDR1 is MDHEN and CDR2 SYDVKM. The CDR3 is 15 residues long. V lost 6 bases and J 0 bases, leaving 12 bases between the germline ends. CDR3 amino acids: CASSPAGSSGNTIYF. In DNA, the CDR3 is TGTGCCAGCAGCCCCGCAGGGAGCTCTGGAAACACCATATATTTT.

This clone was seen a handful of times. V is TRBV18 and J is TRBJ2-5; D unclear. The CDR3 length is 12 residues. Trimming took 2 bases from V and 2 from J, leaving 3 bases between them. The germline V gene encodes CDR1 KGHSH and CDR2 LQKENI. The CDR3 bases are TGTGCCAGCTCACCAAGGCAAGAGACCCAGTACTTC. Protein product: CASSPRQETQYF.

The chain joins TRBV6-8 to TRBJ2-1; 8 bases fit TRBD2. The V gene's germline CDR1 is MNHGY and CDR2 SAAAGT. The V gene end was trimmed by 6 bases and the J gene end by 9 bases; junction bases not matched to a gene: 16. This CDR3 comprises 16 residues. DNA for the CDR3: TGTGCCAGCAGCACCGCAAACCCGGGGGGGGTAGGTGAGCAGTTCTTC. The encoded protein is CASSTANPGGVGEQFF.

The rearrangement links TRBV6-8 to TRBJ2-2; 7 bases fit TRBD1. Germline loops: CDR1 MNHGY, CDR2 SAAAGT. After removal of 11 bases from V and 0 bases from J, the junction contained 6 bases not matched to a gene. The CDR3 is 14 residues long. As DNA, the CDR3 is TGTGCCGCCCAGGACAGGTCGAACACCGGGGAGCTGTTTTTT. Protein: CAAQDRSNTGELFF.

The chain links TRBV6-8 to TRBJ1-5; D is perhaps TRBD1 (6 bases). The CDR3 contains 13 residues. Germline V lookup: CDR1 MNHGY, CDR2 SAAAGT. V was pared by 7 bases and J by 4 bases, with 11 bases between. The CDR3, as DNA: TGTGCCAGCACCCCACAGGGAAATCAGCCCCAGCATTTT. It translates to CASTPQGNQPQHF.

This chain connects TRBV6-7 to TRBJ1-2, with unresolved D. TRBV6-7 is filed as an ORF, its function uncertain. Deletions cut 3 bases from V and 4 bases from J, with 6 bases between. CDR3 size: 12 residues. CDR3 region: CASSYSSYGYTF. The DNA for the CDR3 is TGTGCCAGCAGTTATTCAAGCTATGGCTACACCTTC.

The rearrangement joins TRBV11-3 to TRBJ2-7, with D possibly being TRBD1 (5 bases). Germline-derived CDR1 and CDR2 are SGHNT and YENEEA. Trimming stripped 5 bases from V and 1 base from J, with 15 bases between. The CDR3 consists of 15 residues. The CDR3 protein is CASSARKQDSYEQYF. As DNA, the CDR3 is TGTGCCAGCAGCGCCAGGAAACAGGATTCCTACGAGCAGTACTTC.

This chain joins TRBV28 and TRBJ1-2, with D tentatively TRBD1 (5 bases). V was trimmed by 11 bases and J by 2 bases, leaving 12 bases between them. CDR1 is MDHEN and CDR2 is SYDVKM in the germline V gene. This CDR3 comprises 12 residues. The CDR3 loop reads CAGRGSNYGYTF. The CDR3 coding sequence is TGTGCCGGACGGGGGTCGAACTATGGCTACACCTTC.

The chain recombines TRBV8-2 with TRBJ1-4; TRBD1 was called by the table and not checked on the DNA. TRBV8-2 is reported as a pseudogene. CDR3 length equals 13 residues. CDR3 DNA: TGTGCCAGCAGTTTTGGGCTTAATGAAAAACTGTTTTTT. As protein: CASSFGLNEKLFF.

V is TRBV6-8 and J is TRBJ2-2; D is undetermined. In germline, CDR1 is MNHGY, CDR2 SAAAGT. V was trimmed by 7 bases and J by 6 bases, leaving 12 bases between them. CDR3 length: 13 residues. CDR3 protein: CASTQQRSGELFF. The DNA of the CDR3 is TGTGCCAGCACCCAACAGCGATCCGGGGAGCTGTTTTTT.

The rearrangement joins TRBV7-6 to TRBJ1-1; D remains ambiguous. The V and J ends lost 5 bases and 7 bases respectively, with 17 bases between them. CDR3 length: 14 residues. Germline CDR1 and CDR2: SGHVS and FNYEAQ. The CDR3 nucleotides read TGTGCCAGCAGCCCCGACGGGGAAAGTGGTGAAGCTTTCTTT. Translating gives CASSPDGESGEAFF.

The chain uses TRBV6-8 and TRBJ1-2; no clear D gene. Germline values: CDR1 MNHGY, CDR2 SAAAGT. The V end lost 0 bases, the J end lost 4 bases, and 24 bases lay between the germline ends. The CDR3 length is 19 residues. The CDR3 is CASSYSTPSRTQRAYGYTF. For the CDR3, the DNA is TGTGCCAGCAGTTACTCGACTCCGTCCCGGACTCAAAGGGCCTATGGCTACACCTTC.

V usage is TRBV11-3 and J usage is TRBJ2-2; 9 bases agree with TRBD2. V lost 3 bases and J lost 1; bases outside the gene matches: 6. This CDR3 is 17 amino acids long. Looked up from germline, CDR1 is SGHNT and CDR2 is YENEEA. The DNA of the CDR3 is TGTGCCAGCAGCTTGCGCGGGGGGGCCGGGAACACCGGGGAGCTGTTTTTT. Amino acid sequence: CASSLRGGAGNTGELFF. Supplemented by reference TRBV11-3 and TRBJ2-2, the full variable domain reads EAGVVQSPRYKIIEKKQPVAFWCNPISGHNTLYWYLQNLGQGPELLIRYENEEAVDDSQLPKDRFSAERLKGVDSTLKIQPAELGDSAVYLCASSLRGGAGNTGELFFGEGSRLTVL.

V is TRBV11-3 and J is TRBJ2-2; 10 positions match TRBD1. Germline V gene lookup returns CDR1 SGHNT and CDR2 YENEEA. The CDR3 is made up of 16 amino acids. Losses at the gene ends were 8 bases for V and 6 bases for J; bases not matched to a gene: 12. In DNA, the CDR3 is TGTGCCAGCCAACAGGGACAGGGGCCTTGGGCCGGGGAGCTGTTTTTT. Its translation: CASQQGQGPWAGELFF.

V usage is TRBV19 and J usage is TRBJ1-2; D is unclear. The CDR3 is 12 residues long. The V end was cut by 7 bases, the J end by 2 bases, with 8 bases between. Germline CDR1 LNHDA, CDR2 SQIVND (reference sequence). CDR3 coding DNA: TGTGCCAGTAAAGGGTTCAACTATGGCTACACCTTC. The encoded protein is CASKGFNYGYTF.

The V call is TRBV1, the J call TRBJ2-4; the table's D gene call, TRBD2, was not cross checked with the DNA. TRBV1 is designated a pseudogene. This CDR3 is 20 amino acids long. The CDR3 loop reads CASSQDLSPSWDLAKNIQYF. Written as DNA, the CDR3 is TGCGCCAGCAGCCAAGATCTATCGCCTAGCTGGGATTTAGCCAAAAACATTCAGTACTTC.

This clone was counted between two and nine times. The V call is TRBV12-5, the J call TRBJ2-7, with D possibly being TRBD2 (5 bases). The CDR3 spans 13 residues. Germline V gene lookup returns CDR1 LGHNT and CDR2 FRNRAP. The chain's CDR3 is CATEGSTTYEQYF. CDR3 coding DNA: TGTGCCACCGAGGGATCCACTACCTACGAGCAGTACTTC.

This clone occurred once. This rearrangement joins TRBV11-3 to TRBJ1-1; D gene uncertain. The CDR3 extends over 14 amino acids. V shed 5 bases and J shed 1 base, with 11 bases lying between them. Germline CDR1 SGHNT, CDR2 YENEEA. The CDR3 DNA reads TGTGCCAGCAGCCAAGCGAATGGGAACACTGAAGCTTTCTTT. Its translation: CASSQANGNTEAFF.

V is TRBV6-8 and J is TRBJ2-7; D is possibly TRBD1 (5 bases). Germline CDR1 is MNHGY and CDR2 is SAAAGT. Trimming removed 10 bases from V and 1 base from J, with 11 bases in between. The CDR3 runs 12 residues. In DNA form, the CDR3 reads TGTGCCATCAGCTCAGGGTCCTACGAGCAGTACTTC. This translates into CAISSGSYEQYF.

CDR3 region: CASSQAVRNTEAFF. The CDR3, as DNA: TGCGCCAGCAGCCAAGCGGTCAGAAACACTGAAGCTTTCTTT. The chain combines TRBV23-1 with TRBJ1-1; D remains unclear. TRBV23-1 is annotated as an ORF whose role is uncertain. This CDR3 is built from 14 residues. V was trimmed by 6 bases and J by 2 bases, leaving 13 bases between them.